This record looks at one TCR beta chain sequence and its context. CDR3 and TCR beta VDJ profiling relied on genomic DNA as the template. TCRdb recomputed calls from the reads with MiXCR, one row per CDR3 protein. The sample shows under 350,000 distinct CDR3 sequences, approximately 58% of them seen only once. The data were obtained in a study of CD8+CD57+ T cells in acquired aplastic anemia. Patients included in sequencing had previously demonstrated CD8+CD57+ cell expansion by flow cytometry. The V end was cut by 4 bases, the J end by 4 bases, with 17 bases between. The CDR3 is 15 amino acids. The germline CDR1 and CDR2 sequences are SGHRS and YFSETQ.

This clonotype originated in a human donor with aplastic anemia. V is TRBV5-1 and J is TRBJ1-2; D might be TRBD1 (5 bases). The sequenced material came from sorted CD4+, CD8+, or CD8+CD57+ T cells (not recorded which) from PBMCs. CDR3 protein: CASSRGDEGRYGYTF. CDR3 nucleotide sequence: TGCGCCAGCAGCCGCGGGGACGAAGGGCGCTATGGCTACACCTTC.